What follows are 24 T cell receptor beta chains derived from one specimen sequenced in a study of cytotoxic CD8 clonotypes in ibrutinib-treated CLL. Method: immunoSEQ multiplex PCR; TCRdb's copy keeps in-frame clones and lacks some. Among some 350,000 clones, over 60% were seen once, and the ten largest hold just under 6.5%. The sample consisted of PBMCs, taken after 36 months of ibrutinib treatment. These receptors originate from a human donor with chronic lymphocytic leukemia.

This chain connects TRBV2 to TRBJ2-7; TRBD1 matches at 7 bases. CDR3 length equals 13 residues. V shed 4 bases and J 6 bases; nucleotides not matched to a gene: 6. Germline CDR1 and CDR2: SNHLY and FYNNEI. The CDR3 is CASSGRDSPEQYF. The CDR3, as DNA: TGTGCCAGCAGTGGCCGGGACAGCCCCGAGCAGTACTTC.

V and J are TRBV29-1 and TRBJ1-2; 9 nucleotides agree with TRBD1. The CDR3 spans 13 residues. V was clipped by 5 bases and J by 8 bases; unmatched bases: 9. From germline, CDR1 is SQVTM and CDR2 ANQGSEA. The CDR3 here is CSVLDRGEGGYTF. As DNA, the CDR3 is TGCAGCGTTCTCGACAGGGGGGAAGGGGGCTACACCTTC.

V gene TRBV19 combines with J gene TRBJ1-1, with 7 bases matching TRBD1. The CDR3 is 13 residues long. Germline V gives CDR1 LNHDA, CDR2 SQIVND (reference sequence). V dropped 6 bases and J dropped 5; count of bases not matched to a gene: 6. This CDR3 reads CASRNRGETEAFF. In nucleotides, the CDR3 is TGTGCCAGTAGGAACAGGGGAGAGACTGAAGCTTTCTTT. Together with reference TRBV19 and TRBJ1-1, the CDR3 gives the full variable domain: DGGITQSPKYLFRKEGQNVTLSCEQNLNHDAMYWYRQDPGQGLRLIYYSQIVNDFQKGDIAEGYSVSREKKESFPLTVTSAQKNPTAFYLCASRNRGETEAFFGQGTRLTVV.

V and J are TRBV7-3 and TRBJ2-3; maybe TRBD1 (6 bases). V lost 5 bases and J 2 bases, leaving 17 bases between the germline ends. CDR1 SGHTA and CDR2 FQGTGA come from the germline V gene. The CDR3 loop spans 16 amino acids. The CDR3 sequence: CASSLNRAFSTDTQYF. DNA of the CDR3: TGTGCCAGCAGCCTGAACAGGGCTTTTTCCACAGATACGCAGTATTTT.

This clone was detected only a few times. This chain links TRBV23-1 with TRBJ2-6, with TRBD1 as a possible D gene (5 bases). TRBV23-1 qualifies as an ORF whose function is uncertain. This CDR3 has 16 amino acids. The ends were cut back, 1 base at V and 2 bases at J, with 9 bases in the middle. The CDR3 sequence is CASSQLQGPGANVLTF. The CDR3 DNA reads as TGCGCCAGCAGTCAATTGCAGGGCCCTGGGGCCAACGTCCTGACTTTC.

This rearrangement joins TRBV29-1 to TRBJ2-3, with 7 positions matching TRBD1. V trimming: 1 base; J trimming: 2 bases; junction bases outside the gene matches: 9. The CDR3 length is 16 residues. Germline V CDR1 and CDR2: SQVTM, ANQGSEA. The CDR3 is CSVEGTPGQLTDTQYF. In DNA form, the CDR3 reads TGCAGCGTTGAAGGTACTCCGGGACAGCTCACAGATACGCAGTATTTT.

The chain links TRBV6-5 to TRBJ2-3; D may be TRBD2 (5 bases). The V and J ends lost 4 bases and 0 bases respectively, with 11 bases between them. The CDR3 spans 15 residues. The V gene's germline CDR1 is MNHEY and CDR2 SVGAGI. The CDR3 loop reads CASSSYSVSTDTQYF. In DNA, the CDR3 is TGTGCCAGCAGTTCGTATAGCGTTAGCACAGATACGCAGTATTTT.

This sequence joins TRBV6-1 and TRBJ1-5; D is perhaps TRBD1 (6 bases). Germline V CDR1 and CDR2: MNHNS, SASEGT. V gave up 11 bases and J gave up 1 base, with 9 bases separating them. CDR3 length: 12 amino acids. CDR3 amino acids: CAAGVSNQPQHF. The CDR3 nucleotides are TGTGCCGCAGGGGTGAGCAATCAGCCCCAGCATTTT.

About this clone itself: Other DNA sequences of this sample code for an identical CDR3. The CDR3 sequence is CSAPGGYEQYF. The DNA for the CDR3 is TGCAGTGCCCCGGGGGGGTACGAGCAGTACTTC. The chain combines TRBV20-1 with TRBJ2-7; 8 nucleotides line up with TRBD2. Looked up from germline, CDR1 is DFQATT and CDR2 is SNEGSKA (reference sequence). The CDR3 length is 11 residues. V was pared by 6 bases and J by 4 bases, with 2 bases of the junction left unmatched.

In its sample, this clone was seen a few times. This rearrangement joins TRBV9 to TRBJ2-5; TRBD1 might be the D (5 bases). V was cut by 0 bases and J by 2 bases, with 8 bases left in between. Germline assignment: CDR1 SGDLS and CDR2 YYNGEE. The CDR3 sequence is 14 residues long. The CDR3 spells CASSVGQGQETQYF. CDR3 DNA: TGTGCCAGCAGCGTAGGCCAGGGACAAGAGACCCAGTACTTC.

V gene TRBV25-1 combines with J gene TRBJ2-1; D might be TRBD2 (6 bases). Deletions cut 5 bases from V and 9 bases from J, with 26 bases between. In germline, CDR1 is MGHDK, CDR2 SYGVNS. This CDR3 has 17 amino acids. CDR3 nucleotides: TGTGCCAGCAGTTCCAGCTTGGGGGGTAATCGACTCGCTGAGCAGTTCTTC. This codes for CASSSSLGGNRLAEQFF.

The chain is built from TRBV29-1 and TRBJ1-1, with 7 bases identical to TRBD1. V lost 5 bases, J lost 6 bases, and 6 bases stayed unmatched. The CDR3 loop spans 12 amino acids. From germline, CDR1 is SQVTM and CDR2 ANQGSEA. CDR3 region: CSVYGTAAEAFF. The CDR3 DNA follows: TGCAGCGTTTATGGGACAGCCGCTGAAGCTTTCTTT.

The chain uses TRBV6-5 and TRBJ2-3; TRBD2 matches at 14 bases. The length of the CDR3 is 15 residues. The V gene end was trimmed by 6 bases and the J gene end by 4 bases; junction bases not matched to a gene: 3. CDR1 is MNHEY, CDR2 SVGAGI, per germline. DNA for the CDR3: TGTGCCAGCAGCGGACTAGCGGGAGGTTCAGATACGCAGTATTTT. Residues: CASSGLAGGSDTQYF.

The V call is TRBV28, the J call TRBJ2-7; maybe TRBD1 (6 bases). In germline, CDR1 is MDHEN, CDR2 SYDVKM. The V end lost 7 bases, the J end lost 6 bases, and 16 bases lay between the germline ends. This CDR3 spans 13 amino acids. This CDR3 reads CASIHRVFGEQYF. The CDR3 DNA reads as TGTGCCAGCATACACAGGGTTTTCGGCGAGCAGTACTTC.

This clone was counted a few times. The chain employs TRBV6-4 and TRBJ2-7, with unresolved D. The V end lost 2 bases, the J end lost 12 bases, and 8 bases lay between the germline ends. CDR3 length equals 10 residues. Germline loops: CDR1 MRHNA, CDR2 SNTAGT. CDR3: CASSDVDVYF. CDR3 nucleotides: TGTGCCAGCAGTGACGTCGACGTGTACTTC.

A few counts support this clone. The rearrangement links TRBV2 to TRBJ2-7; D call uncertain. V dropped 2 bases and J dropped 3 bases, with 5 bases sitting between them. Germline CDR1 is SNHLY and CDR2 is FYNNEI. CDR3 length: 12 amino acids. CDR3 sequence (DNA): TGTGCCAGCAGTGAACGTGGCTACGAGCAGTACTTC. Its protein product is CASSERGYEQYF.

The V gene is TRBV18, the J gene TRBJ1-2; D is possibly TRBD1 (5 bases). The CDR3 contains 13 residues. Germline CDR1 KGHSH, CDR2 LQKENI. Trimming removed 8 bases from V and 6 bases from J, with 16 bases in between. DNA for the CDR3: TGTGCCAGCCGTGTACCTGGGGGAAATGGCTACACCTTC. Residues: CASRVPGGNGYTF.

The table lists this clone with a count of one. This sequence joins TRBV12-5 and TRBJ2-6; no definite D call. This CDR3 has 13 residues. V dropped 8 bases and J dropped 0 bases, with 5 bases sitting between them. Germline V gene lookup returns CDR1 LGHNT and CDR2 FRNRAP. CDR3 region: CASRVSGANVLTF. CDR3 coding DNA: TGTGCTAGTCGGGTCTCTGGGGCCAACGTCCTGACTTTC.

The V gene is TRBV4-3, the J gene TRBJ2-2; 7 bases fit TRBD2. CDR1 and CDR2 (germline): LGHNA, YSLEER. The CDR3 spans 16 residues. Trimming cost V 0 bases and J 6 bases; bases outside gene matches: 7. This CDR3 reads CASSQDGRLAAGELFF. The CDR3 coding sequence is TGCGCCAGCAGCCAAGATGGTCGGCTAGCGGCCGGGGAGCTGTTTTTT.

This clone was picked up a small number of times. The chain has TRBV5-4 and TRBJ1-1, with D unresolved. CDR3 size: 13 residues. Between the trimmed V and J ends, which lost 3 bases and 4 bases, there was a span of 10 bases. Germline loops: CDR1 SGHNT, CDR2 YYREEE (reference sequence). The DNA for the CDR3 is TGTGCCAGCAGCTCCCCCGGGTCCACTGAAGCTTTCTTT. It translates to CASSSPGSTEAFF.

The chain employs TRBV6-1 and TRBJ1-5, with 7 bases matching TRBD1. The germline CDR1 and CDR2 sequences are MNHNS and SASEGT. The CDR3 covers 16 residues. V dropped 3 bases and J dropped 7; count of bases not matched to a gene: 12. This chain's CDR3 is CASSEEQGRFVQPQHF. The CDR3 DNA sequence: TGTGCCAGCAGTGAGGAACAGGGGCGATTCGTACAGCCCCAGCATTTT.

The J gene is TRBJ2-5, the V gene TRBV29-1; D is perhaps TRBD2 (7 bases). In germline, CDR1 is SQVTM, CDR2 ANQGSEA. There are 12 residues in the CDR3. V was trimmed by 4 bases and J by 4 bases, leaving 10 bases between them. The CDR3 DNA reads TGCAGCGTTGGGGGGGGGCCAGAGACCCAGTACTTC. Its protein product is CSVGGGPETQYF.

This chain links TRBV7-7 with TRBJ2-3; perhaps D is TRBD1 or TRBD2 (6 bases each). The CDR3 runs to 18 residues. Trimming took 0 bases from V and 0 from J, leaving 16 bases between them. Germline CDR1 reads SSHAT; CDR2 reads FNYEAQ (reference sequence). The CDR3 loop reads CASSLAIYGGGSTDTQYF. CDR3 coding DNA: TGTGCCAGCAGCTTAGCAATCTACGGGGGCGGCAGCACAGATACGCAGTATTTT.

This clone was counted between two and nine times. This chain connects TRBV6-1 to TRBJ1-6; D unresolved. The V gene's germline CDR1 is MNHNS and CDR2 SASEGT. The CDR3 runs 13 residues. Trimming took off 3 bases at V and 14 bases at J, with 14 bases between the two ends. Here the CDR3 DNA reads TGTGCCAGCAGTGACGGACGGCACTGGGCCCTCCACTTT. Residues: CASSDGRHWALHF.